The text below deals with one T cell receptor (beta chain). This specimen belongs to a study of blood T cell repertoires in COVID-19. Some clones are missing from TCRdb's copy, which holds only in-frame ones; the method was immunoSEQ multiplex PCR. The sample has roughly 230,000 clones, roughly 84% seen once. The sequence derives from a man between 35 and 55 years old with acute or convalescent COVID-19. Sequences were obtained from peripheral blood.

CDR3 DNA: TGTGCCAGCAGCTTACGTCAGGGGCTCAGGGGGGAGCAGTACTTC. This translates into CASSLRQGLRGEQYF. The chain joins TRBV7-9 to TRBJ2-7; TRBD1 aligns across 7 bases. J was trimmed by 7 bases and V by 2 bases; bases with no gene match: 11. The CDR3 runs 15 residues. From germline, CDR1 is SEHNR and CDR2 FQNEAQ (reference sequence).